Presented here are 32 T cell receptor beta chains from one specimen sequenced in a study of beta chain features in type 1 diabetes. What was sequenced were expressed TCRB transcripts, since all of the isolated RNA had been reverse transcribed. Generated by immunoSEQ multiplex PCR, the TCRdb table keeps only in-frame clones and is missing some. The sample carries 390,000 or so clones, 11% to 15% recorded once. Input material: naive CD4+ T cells from blood. Every receptor here comes from a man younger than 40 in good health.

This clone showed up just a few times. The CDR3 DNA reads TGTGCCAGCAGCTTGACCCTGAAGCCAACCTACGAGCAGTACGTC. Translating gives CASSLTLKPTYEQYV. This rearrangement joins TRBV5-6 to TRBJ2-7; D not certain. Deletions cut 1 base from V and 2 bases from J, with 13 bases between. The germline V gene has CDR1 SGHDT and CDR2 YYEEEE. The CDR3 is 15 amino acids.

This clone has a handful of counts. This chain uses TRBV7-6 with TRBJ2-1; 15 positions match TRBD2. Per germline, CDR1 SGHVS and CDR2 FNYEAQ. Trimming at V came to 2 bases and at J to 6 bases, leaving 11 bases not matched to a gene. The length of the CDR3 is 19 residues. CDR3: CASSLKGLAGGYSLNEQFF. The CDR3 region has the DNA TGTGCCAGCAGCTTAAAGGGACTAGCGGGAGGCTATTCCCTCAATGAGCAGTTCTTC.

This clone was seen more than once but under ten times. The gene calls are TRBV7-3 and TRBJ2-5; TRBD2 matches 7 bases. The CDR3 contains 13 residues. V trimming: 5 bases; J trimming: 5 bases; junction bases outside the gene matches: 5. CDR1 is SGHTA and CDR2 is FQGTGA in the germline V gene. The CDR3 spells CASSPSREETQYF. DNA for the CDR3: TGTGCCAGCAGCCCCTCGCGGGAGGAGACCCAGTACTTC.

This chain connects TRBV7-9 to TRBJ1-2; D uncertain. Between the trimmed V and J ends, which lost 1 base and 2 bases, there was a span of 11 bases. CDR1 and CDR2 (germline): SEHNR, FQNEAQ (reference sequence). The CDR3 has 15 residues. CDR3 nucleotides: TGTGCCAGCAGCTTAGGGGCCCGGTGGAACTATGGCTACACCTTC. Its protein product is CASSLGARWNYGYTF.

There are a few counts of this clone. The chain employs TRBV7-9 and TRBJ1-2, with unresolved D. The germline V and J ends were trimmed by 2 bases and 4 bases, with 8 bases remaining between them. CDR1 and CDR2 from the germline V gene are SEHNR and FQNEAQ (reference sequence). The CDR3 covers 13 residues. The CDR3 nucleotides are TGTGCCAGCAGCTTAAATGCAGGCTATGGCTACACCTTC. It translates to CASSLNAGYGYTF.

CDR3 DNA: TGTGCCAGCCAACTCTCTGGGGCCAACGTCCTGACTTTC. Translating gives CASQLSGANVLTF. The chain links TRBV6-6 to TRBJ2-6, with D unresolved. CDR1 is MNHNY, CDR2 SVGAGI, per germline (reference sequence). Trimming took 8 bases from V and 0 from J, leaving 5 bases between them. The CDR3 is 13 amino acids.

This clone was found a few times. V is TRBV2 and J is TRBJ2-3; the D is unclear. Trimming took off 9 bases at V and 2 bases at J, with 12 bases between the two ends. CDR1 and CDR2 from the germline V gene are SNHLY and FYNNEI. The CDR3 length is 13 residues. CDR3: CASKKRHTDTQYF. CDR3 bases: TGTGCCAGTAAAAAGAGACACACAGATACGCAGTATTTT.

This clone was counted only a few times. The genes are TRBV7-2 and TRBJ1-4, with no clear D. The CDR3 is made up of 13 amino acids. Germline V gives CDR1 SGHTA, CDR2 FQGNSA. V gave up 5 bases and J gave up 7 bases, with 11 bases separating them. CDR3 sequence reads: CASSESPFEKLFF. CDR3 sequence (DNA): TGTGCCAGCAGCGAAAGCCCCTTTGAAAAACTGTTTTTT.

This clone turned up a few times. The chain combines TRBV5-1 with TRBJ2-4; possibly TRBD2 for D (7 bases). Germline V gene lookup returns CDR1 SGHRS and CDR2 YFSETQ. The CDR3 length is 14 residues. The ends were cut back, 4 bases at V and 8 bases at J, with 16 bases in the middle. Here the CDR3 DNA reads TGCGCCAGCAGCCCGCCGGGGGGCTTGGACATTCAGTACTTC. Translation gives CASSPPGGLDIQYF.

Only a few counts were recorded for this clone. The rearrangement joins TRBV2 to TRBJ2-3; no clear D gene. Germline V lookup: CDR1 SNHLY, CDR2 FYNNEI. There are 13 residues in the CDR3. Trimming stripped 8 bases from V and 6 bases from J, with 15 bases between. CDR3 loop: CASGKLAEDTQYF. In nucleotides, the CDR3 is TGTGCCAGCGGCAAGTTAGCCGAGGATACGCAGTATTTT.

The chain carries TRBV7-3 and TRBJ2-1, with unresolved D. Trimming took off 5 bases at V and 3 bases at J, with 8 bases between the two ends. In germline, CDR1 is SGHTA, CDR2 FQGTGA. The CDR3 is 13 residues long. CDR3 loop: CASSPNIYNEQFF. Here the CDR3 DNA reads TGTGCCAGCAGCCCTAATATCTACAATGAGCAGTTCTTC.

V is TRBV6-6 and J is TRBJ2-2, with 9 nucleotides matching TRBD1. The CDR3 extends over 15 amino acids. The V gene end was trimmed by 5 bases and the J gene end by 1 base; junction bases not matched to a gene: 2. CDR1 MNHNY and CDR2 SVGAGI come from the germline V gene (reference sequence). The CDR3 loop is CASSTTGGNTGELFF. CDR3 coding DNA: TGTGCCAGCAGTACGACAGGGGGGAACACCGGGGAGCTGTTTTTT.

The chain links TRBV7-2 to TRBJ2-2; D is tentatively TRBD1 or TRBD2 (7 bases each). V lost 5 bases to trimming and J lost 4 bases, with 14 bases between them. The V gene's germline CDR1 is SGHTA and CDR2 FQGNSA. CDR3 length equals 15 residues. CDR3 sequence (DNA): TGTGCCAGCAGCACGACAGGGAGGGGCACCGGGGAGCTGTTTTTT. Its translation: CASSTTGRGTGELFF.

This clone occurred a few times. This chain connects TRBV2 to TRBJ1-1, with D perhaps TRBD1 (6 bases). Germline loops: CDR1 SNHLY, CDR2 FYNNEI. The V and J ends lost 10 bases and 7 bases respectively, with 10 bases between them. The CDR3 has 10 amino acids. CDR3 sequence: CAIKGDEAFF. The DNA of the CDR3 is TGTGCCATCAAGGGGGATGAAGCTTTCTTT.

V and J are TRBV6-5 and TRBJ1-2, with D unclear. The CDR3 has 13 residues. Germline CDR1 MNHEY, CDR2 SVGAGI. Trimming took 2 bases from V and 5 from J, leaving 9 bases between them. This CDR3 reads CASSYDGQYGYTF. CDR3 coding DNA: TGTGCCAGCAGTTACGACGGCCAGTATGGCTACACCTTC.

This clone was observed a handful of times. This CDR3 is also generated by other DNA sequences in the sample. The chain has TRBV9 and TRBJ2-7; D perhaps matches TRBD1 (5 bases). Germline lookup yields CDR1 SGDLS and CDR2 YYNGEE. The CDR3 totals 14 residues. V gave up 0 bases and J gave up 0 bases, with 7 bases separating them. In DNA, the CDR3 is TGTGCCAGCAGCGTAGCAGGGATCTCCTACGAGCAGTACTTC. Translated: CASSVAGISYEQYF. The variable domain in full, with the rest retrieved from reference TRBV9 and TRBJ2-7, is DSGVTQTPKHLITATGQRVTLRCSPRSGDLSVYWYQQSLDQGLQFLIQYYNGEERAKGNILERFSAQQFPDLHSELNLSSLELGDSALYFCASSVAGISYEQYFGPGTRLTVT.

CDR3 sequence: CASSPRTGKGYTF. Here the CDR3 DNA reads TGCGCCAGCAGCCCCCGGACAGGGAAAGGCTACACCTTC. The genes are TRBV4-1 and TRBJ1-2, with TRBD1 matching over 8 bases. V dropped 4 bases and J dropped 8; count of bases not matched to a gene: 6. CDR3 size: 13 residues. Germline CDR1 and CDR2: MGHRA and YSYEKL.

This clone was picked up a small number of times. The chain combines TRBV5-1 with TRBJ2-5; unclear D gene. The CDR3 spans 11 residues. Trimming shortened V by 10 bases and J by 3 bases, and 10 bases separated the two germline ends. Germline CDR1 SGHRS, CDR2 YFSETQ. The CDR3 sequence is CASLRKETQYF. DNA for the CDR3: TGCGCCTCTCTCAGGAAAGAGACCCAGTACTTC.

This clone was detected a few times. The V call is TRBV18, the J call TRBJ2-3; D is unclear. Germline loops: CDR1 KGHSH, CDR2 LQKENI. This CDR3 is 13 amino acids long. With 2 bases removed from V and 3 bases from J, the gap between germline ends came to 6 bases. DNA of the CDR3: TGTGCCAGCTCACCAGAAGGGACAGATACGCAGTATTTT. Protein product: CASSPEGTDTQYF.

On this clone: One junction end disagrees with the germline gene, perhaps due to a read error. The chain is built from TRBV5-1 and TRBJ2-3; D perhaps matches TRBD1 (6 bases). This CDR3 has 15 amino acids. CDR1 is SGHRS and CDR2 is YFSETQ in the germline V gene. This CDR3 is CASSLESSGALNLAF. The CDR3 bases are TGCGCCAGCAGCTTGGAATCTTCAGGGGCCTTGAATCTAGCCTTT.

This chain's CDR3 is CASSSHGALRETQYF. The CDR3 region has the DNA TGTGCCAGCAGCTCCCACGGCGCTCTCAGGGAGACCCAGTACTTC. The V gene is TRBV11-2, the J gene TRBJ2-5, with no clear D. The CDR3 contains 15 residues. Germline V gene lookup returns CDR1 SGHAT and CDR2 FQNNGV. Trimming pared 4 bases from V and 5 bases from J, leaving 17 bases between.

This chain joins TRBV4-3 and TRBJ2-7; no firm D call. Trimming pared 2 bases from V and 2 bases from J, leaving 16 bases between. Germline loops: CDR1 LGHNA, CDR2 YSLEER. This CDR3 has 16 residues. CDR3 region: CASSQTSGSLTYEQYF. CDR3 bases: TGCGCCAGCAGCCAAACCTCCGGGTCACTGACCTACGAGCAGTACTTC.

This clone has only a few counts. The V gene is TRBV6-1, the J gene TRBJ1-2; 7 bases are shared with TRBD1. CDR1 MNHNS and CDR2 SASEGT come from the germline V gene. There are 14 residues in the CDR3. V gave up 5 bases and J gave up 5 bases; unmatched junction bases: 8. Written as DNA, the CDR3 is TGTGCCAGCAGTAGAGACAGGGTTCAATATGGCTACACCTTC. This sequence encodes CASSRDRVQYGYTF.

This clone was detected only a few times. The chain carries TRBV6-6 and TRBJ1-4; D might be TRBD1 (5 bases). The CDR3 is made up of 14 amino acids. V was trimmed by 2 bases and J by 7 bases, leaving 11 bases between them. Germline V gene sequence: CDR1 MNHNY, CDR2 SVGAGI (reference sequence). This CDR3 reads CASSYRGLSEKLFF. The DNA of the CDR3 is TGTGCCAGCAGTTACAGGGGATTAAGTGAAAAACTGTTTTTT.

The chain carries TRBV10-3 and TRBJ2-3; D is unclear. Looked up from germline, CDR1 is ENHRY and CDR2 is SYGVKD. The ends were cut back, 5 bases at V and 0 bases at J, with 15 bases in the middle. The CDR3 sequence is 16 residues long. CDR3 nucleotides: TGTGCCATCAGTCGGGCAGACCTAACTAGCACAGATACGCAGTATTTT. This translates into CAISRADLTSTDTQYF.

The chain recombines TRBV5-4 with TRBJ2-1; a weak D match, TRBD1 (6 bases). The CDR3 is made up of 12 amino acids. Germline V gene lookup returns CDR1 SGHNT and CDR2 YYREEE (reference sequence). The V and J ends lost 3 bases and 10 bases respectively, with 11 bases between them. The CDR3 nucleotides read TGTGCCAGCAGCTCCTCGGGACAAGAGCAGTTCTTC. Amino acids: CASSSSGQEQFF.

V is TRBV1 and J is TRBJ2-5; the table's D call TRBD2 went unverified against the DNA. TRBV1 is tagged as a pseudogene. The CDR3 contains 14 residues. The DNA of the CDR3 is TGCACCAGCAGCCTTACGACTAGCAGGGAGACCCAGTACTTC. Its protein is CTSSLTTSRETQYF.

V gene TRBV29-1 combines with J gene TRBJ2-7; TRBD1 agrees at 7 bases. V lost 2 bases, J lost 3 bases, and 1 base stayed unmatched. The CDR3 length is 12 residues. Germline V gives CDR1 SQVTM, CDR2 ANQGSEA. The CDR3 DNA reads TGCAGCGTTGAACAGGGGGTCTACGAGCAGTACTTC. Amino acids: CSVEQGVYEQYF.

This clone was recorded a few times. The chain joins TRBV6-5 to TRBJ2-1; D call uncertain. Germline CDR1 and CDR2: MNHEY and SVGAGI. This CDR3 contains 14 residues. The germline V and J ends were trimmed by 5 bases and 0 bases, with 8 bases remaining between them. CDR3 residues: CASSPTLSYNEQFF. In DNA, the CDR3 is TGTGCCAGCAGTCCCACCCTCTCCTACAATGAGCAGTTCTTC.

This clone has more than one count but fewer than ten. The chain's CDR3 is CASSGIAGLSTDTQYF. The CDR3 DNA sequence: TGTGCCAGCAGTGGGATAGCGGGGTTAAGCACAGATACGCAGTATTTT. The chain couples TRBV2 to TRBJ2-3; 8 bases match TRBD2. V trimming: 4 bases; J trimming: 0 bases; junction bases outside the gene matches: 6. The CDR3 has 16 amino acids. The germline V gene has CDR1 SNHLY and CDR2 FYNNEI.

This clone was counted between two and nine times. The genes are TRBV30 and TRBJ1-5; TRBD1 is a possible D gene (5 bases). Germline CDR1 GTSNPN, CDR2 SVGIG (reference sequence). CDR3 size: 14 residues. The V end lost 2 bases, the J end lost 2 bases, and 10 bases lay between the germline ends. The DNA for the CDR3 is TGTGCCTGGAGTTCAGGGATAGGCAATCAGCCCCAGCATTTT. Amino acids: CAWSSGIGNQPQHF.

This clone was observed a handful of times. The chain has TRBV30 and TRBJ1-1, with TRBD1 identical over 11 bases. The germline V gene encodes CDR1 GTSNPN and CDR2 SVGIG (reference sequence). The length of the CDR3 is 16 residues. The ends lost 2 bases at V and 1 base at J; junction bases unmatched: 6. CDR3 nucleotide sequence: TGTGCCTGGAGTAACCGGGACAGGGGGGCGAACACTGAAGCTTTCTTT. It codes for CAWSNRDRGANTEAFF.